This entry lists 4 T cell receptor beta chains sequenced from one sample in a study of T-cell memory formation after mild COVID-19. Using its own MiXCR run on the 5' RACE reads, TCRdb lists one record per CDR3 protein. The sample lists 130,000 to 150,000 distinct CDR3 sequences, 15% to 20% seen once, with over 2% in the top ten. Sequencing used PBMCs or a T cell subset sorted from them (not recorded which). All receptors derive from an adult woman who had mild COVID-19 (a few samples of this study predate the infection). Cell type and time point are not known.

This clonotype has ten or more counts. The J gene is TRBJ2-2, the V gene TRBV4-2, with a weak D call TRBD2 (7 bases). V lost 0 bases and J lost 7, with 18 bases in between. Germline assignment: CDR1 LGHNA and CDR2 YNFKEQ. This CDR3 contains 17 residues. DNA for the CDR3: TGTGCCAGCAGCCAAGAACTTCTCGGGGGGCGTCACGGGGAGCTGTTTTTT. Its translation is CASSQELLGGRHGELFF.

The chain carries TRBV7-9 and TRBJ2-7; the D is unclear. CDR1 is SEHNR, CDR2 FQNEAQ, per germline (reference sequence). This CDR3 spans 13 amino acids. Trimming pared 2 bases from V and 2 bases from J, leaving 7 bases between. The DNA of the CDR3 is TGTGCCAGCAGCTTAAGGGTCGCCTACGAGCAGTACTTC. Its translation: CASSLRVAYEQYF.

Many counts were recorded for this clonotype. The V gene is TRBV24-1, the J gene TRBJ2-5, with D perhaps matching TRBD2 (5 bases). Germline-derived CDR1 and CDR2 are KGHDR and SFDVKD. Between the trimmed V and J ends, which lost 3 bases and 2 bases, there was a span of 12 bases. The CDR3 has 15 amino acids. Here the CDR3 DNA reads TGTGCCACCAGTGATCGATGGGAGAGACAAGAGACCCAGTACTTC. Translation gives CATSDRWERQETQYF.

The rearrangement links TRBV12-5 to TRBJ1-5; D not certain. The CDR3 consists of 12 residues. Germline-derived CDR1 and CDR2 are LGHNT and FRNRAP. Trimming stripped 6 bases from V and 3 bases from J, with 6 bases between. The CDR3 DNA reads as TGTGCTAGTGGCGGATTCAATCAGCCCCAGCATTTT. Residues: CASGGFNQPQHF.